This TCR beta chain is drawn from a study of T cells after yellow fever vaccination (dated by TCRdb to about 2019). Study-level background: Libraries from fractions with low cell numbers were prepared with the SMART-Seq v4 Ultra Low Input RNA kit. To follow T-cell clones before and after both primary and booster YFV17D yellow fever vaccination, bulk TCR alpha and beta repertoires underwent longitudinal sequencing. Two healthy male donors, one aged 18 to 29 and one aged 30 to 40 years, were included in the cohort. Blood samples were taken at several timepoints before and after primary and secondary immunization, and bulk PBMC replicates and cell subsets were isolated. What the study reported, not specific to this receptor: Most clones expanded after primary vaccination (approximately 96% of CD4 and roughly 90% of CD8) were re-detected after the booster, suggesting that broad memory maintenance occurred. A small share of clonotypes occurred in both CD4 and CD8 compartments, likely arising from convergent recombination. Compared with the primary T-cell response, the secondary T-cell response was weaker but faster, peaking on day 5 rather than day 15. The study included only a couple of donors, which limits how far the findings can be generalized. Computational filtering was needed because FACS-sorted repertoires could contain abundant contaminating clonotypes from the bulk population.

Trimming removed 0 bases from V and 6 bases from J; the gene matches leave 6 bases unexplained. The CDR3 covers 17 residues, taking in both the cysteine and the phenylalanine. Just the 51-base CDR3 DNA is kept, in frame starting at base 1. CDR1 MNHEY and CDR2 SVGAGI are derived from the germline V gene. The treatment or condition label on this specimen signifies: live attenuated yellow fever vaccine strain. PBMCs were isolated from peripheral blood using a standard Ficoll-Paque protocol. Dynabeads CD4 and CD8 positive selection kits were used to isolate CD4 and CD8 T-cell fractions. TriZol was used to extract RNA from bulk PBMCs, from CD4 and CD8 fractions, and from dextramer-positive and dextramer-negative fractions. TCR cDNA was made using 5'RACE template switching, a step that added a universal primer site and unique molecular identifiers. Priming of cDNA synthesis was performed from both the TCR alpha and TCR beta constant segments. Libraries were amplified in two PCR steps, with sample barcodes and sequencing adapters added in the second step. Sequencing of libraries was performed on Illumina HiSeq 2500 (2x100 bp) or NovaSeq (2x150 bp). As for the original processing: MIGEC handled demultiplexing of reads and collapsing into UMI consensus sequences, while MiXCR performed V(D)J alignment. Vaccine-responding clonotypes were identified with edgeR using replicate PBMC samples, with FDR below 0.01 and a log2 fold change above 5 up to day 15 being required. Each bulk clonotype received a CD4 or CD8 identity based on whether the sequenced CD4 or CD8 repertoire contained that clonotype at higher abundance. In TCRdb, the public reads were trimmed at Q25 with fastp and aligned with MiXCR, with productive beta chains retained. A single entry per CDR3 protein holds the most common genes and DNA from its merged rows. The V and J calls were determined by TCRdb, not by the authors. The sample table records about 110,000 distinct CDR3 sequences; roughly 8.4% of these occur just once. Around 25% of the sample lies in the top ten.

This clonotype has at least ten counts. Its antigen specificity is not known. No qualities accompany the bases; no much larger clone lies one base away. Recombination joined TRBV6-5 with TRBJ2-1; 12 middle bases align to TRBD2. This TCR was recovered from a man between 25 and 39 years old who received the YFV17D yellow fever vaccine. This specimen consisted of CD8+ T cells sorted from PBMCs, obtained 45 days after the yellow fever booster vaccination. The DNA sequence follows: TGTGCCAGCAGTTACTCGATAGGGACTAGCGGGTTCAATGAGCAGTTCTTC. It specifies CASSYSIGTSGFNEQFF.